Listed here are 17 T cell receptor beta chains from one sample, sequenced in a study of T-cell reconstitution after alpha-beta-depleted transplantation in children. This sample's TCRbeta library carried unique molecular identifier barcodes. TCRdb itself ran the PCR reads through MiXCR, one entry per CDR3 protein. Of some 460,000 distinct CDR3 sequences listed, under 20% were seen once; the top ten hold around 30%. The material was PBMCs, mostly from graft donor cells, obtained 360 days after TCRalphabeta/CD19-depleted stem cell transplant. Receptors originate from a boy under two years old who had a stem cell transplant for Wiskott-Aldrich syndrome, so the T cells may come from the graft donor.

This clonotype was recorded a few times. The chain has TRBV5-1 and TRBJ2-1, with 8 bases identical to TRBD2. Germline V CDR1 and CDR2: SGHRS, YFSETQ. The CDR3 covers 15 residues. With 8 bases clipped from V and 2 bases from J, the junction kept 9 bases outside the gene matches. CDR3 amino acids: CASTLSGDPYNEQFF. In DNA form, the CDR3 reads TGCGCCAGTACCCTTAGCGGGGATCCCTACAATGAGCAGTTCTTC. The whole variable domain, filled in from reference TRBV5-1 and TRBJ2-1, reads KAGVTQTPRYLIKTRGQQVTLSCSPISGHRSVSWYQQTPGQGLQFLFEYFSETQRNKGNFPGRFSGRQFSNSRSEMNVSTLELGDSALYLCASTLSGDPYNEQFFGPGTRLTVL.

The chain is built from TRBV10-3 and TRBJ1-6; TRBD1 matches at 10 bases. J lost 10 bases, V lost 6 bases, and 9 bases had no gene match. There are 15 residues in the CDR3. Germline V lookup: CDR1 ENHRY, CDR2 SYGVKD. The CDR3 DNA sequence: TGTGCCATCAGATCCGGGACAGGGGTTCGGTCACCCCTCCACTTT. It is translated as CAIRSGTGVRSPLHF.

In its sample, this clonotype was seen a few times. The rearrangement uses TRBV4-2 and TRBJ2-1; 12 bases map to TRBD2. CDR3 length equals 17 residues. The germline gives CDR1 LGHNA, CDR2 YNFKEQ. With 2 bases clipped from V and 4 bases from J, the junction kept 6 bases outside the gene matches. The CDR3 DNA reads as TGTGCCAGCAGCCAACCAACTAGCGGGGGGCGATACAATGAGCAGTTCTTC. Its protein is CASSQPTSGGRYNEQFF.

The chain recombines TRBV20-1 with TRBJ2-3; 9 bases align to TRBD2. Unmatched junction bases numbered 8, after V lost 0 bases and J lost 4 bases. Per the germline V gene, CDR1 is DFQATT and CDR2 is SNEGSKA (reference sequence). The CDR3 consists of 16 residues. The CDR3 DNA sequence: TGCAGTGCTAGAGATGTTCTAGCGGGACGGGCAGATACGCAGTATTTT. It yields the protein CSARDVLAGRADTQYF.

This clonotype was seen only a few times. The J gene is TRBJ2-1, the V gene TRBV7-2; the D gene is possibly TRBD1 (5 bases). This CDR3 is built from 17 residues. V gave up 2 bases and J gave up 0 bases, with 14 bases separating them. CDR1 is SGHTA, CDR2 FQGNSA, per germline. The CDR3 is CASSLFLGASSYNEQFF. CDR3 bases: TGTGCCAGCAGCTTATTCCTAGGGGCGAGCTCCTACAATGAGCAGTTCTTC.

Only a few counts were recorded for this clonotype. CDR3 DNA: TGTGCCAGCAGTTTCGAGGGTTGGGGCCAGCCCCAGCATTTT. Protein sequence: CASSFEGWGQPQHF. V gene TRBV28 combines with J gene TRBJ1-5, with D tentatively TRBD1 (5 bases). The CDR3 loop spans 14 amino acids. CDR1 is MDHEN, CDR2 SYDVKM, per germline. Trimming removed 3 bases at V and 7 bases at J, with 13 bases between.

A remark on this clonotype: One end of the junction is discordant with germline, which a read error may explain. This rearrangement joins TRBV23-1 to TRBJ2-5; 8 nucleotides agree with TRBD2. TRBV23-1 is an ORF, with its function uncertain. The CDR3 has 10 amino acids. CDR3 amino acids: CASSHSGTSF. The CDR3 DNA is TGCGCCAGCAGTCACTCCGGGACTAGCTTC.

This clonotype turned up a few times. The chain carries TRBV7-9 and TRBJ2-1, with a weak D call TRBD1 (5 bases). The germline CDR1 and CDR2 sequences are SEHNR and FQNEAQ (reference sequence). This CDR3 spans 14 amino acids. Trimming took 4 bases from V and 6 from J, leaving 13 bases between them. CDR3 DNA sequence: TGTGCCAGCAGCTCGTCGACAGTGATCAATGAGCAGTTCTTC. It is translated as CASSSSTVINEQFF.

Many counts were recorded for this clonotype. The chain recombines TRBV5-1 with TRBJ2-1; D call uncertain. The CDR3 extends over 13 amino acids. Trimming took off 1 base at V and 4 bases at J, with 6 bases between the two ends. The V gene's germline CDR1 is SGHRS and CDR2 YFSETQ. The CDR3 here is CASSLNRYNEQFF. The CDR3 DNA sequence: TGCGCCAGCAGCTTGAATAGGTACAATGAGCAGTTCTTC.

The genes are TRBV5-6 and TRBJ2-7; TRBD1 matches at 7 bases. Trimming took 4 bases from V and 3 from J; bases not matched to a gene: 13. CDR1 SGHDT and CDR2 YYEEEE come from the germline V gene. The CDR3 sequence is 16 residues long. Here the CDR3 DNA reads TGTGCCAGCAGCCCCCGGAGGACAGGCAGGGTCTACGAGCAGTACTTC. This sequence encodes CASSPRRTGRVYEQYF.

The gene calls are TRBV5-1 and TRBJ2-2; the match to TRBD2 covers 8 bases. Germline V gene lookup returns CDR1 SGHRS and CDR2 YFSETQ. This CDR3 comprises 15 residues. J gave up 6 bases and V 4 bases, and 8 bases lay outside the gene matches. In DNA, the CDR3 is TGCGCCAGCAGCGACCGGACTAGCTTCTCCGGGGAGCTGTTTTTT. Its translation: CASSDRTSFSGELFF.

The chain links TRBV25-1 to TRBJ2-2; D is unresolved. Germline CDR1 MGHDK, CDR2 SYGVNS. Trimming stripped 6 bases from V and 8 bases from J, with 13 bases between. CDR3 length: 13 amino acids. The CDR3 DNA reads as TGTGCCAGCAGACGGCTCGCAGGAGGGGAGCTGTTTTTT. Its protein product is CASRRLAGGELFF.

As for this clonotype: A much larger clone lies a single base off, so this may be a read error. The J gene is TRBJ2-2, the V gene TRBV12-3 or TRBV12-4; D unresolved. V was shortened by 0 bases and J by 2 bases, with 10 bases between the two germline ends. CDR3 length equals 16 residues. The DNA for the CDR3 is TGTGCCAGCAGTTTAGCGGCAGTGCGAAACACCGGGGAGCTGTTTTTT. Amino acid sequence: CASSLAAVRNTGELFF.

This clonotype was observed a few times. CDR3 bases: TGCGCCAGCAGCCAAGGACGGAACACCGGGGAGCTGTTTTTT. Protein sequence: CASSQGRNTGELFF. This sequence joins TRBV4-1 and TRBJ2-2; D unclear. CDR1 is MGHRA and CDR2 is YSYEKL in the germline V gene. The CDR3 has 14 residues. V lost 1 base and J 1 base, leaving 4 bases between the germline ends.

Here the CDR3 reads CASTTYRDWTDTQYF. CDR3 nucleotide sequence: TGTGCCAGCACCACTTACCGGGACTGGACAGATACGCAGTATTTT. The chain carries TRBV12-3 or TRBV12-4 and TRBJ2-3, with a tentative D call TRBD2 (6 bases). This CDR3 spans 15 amino acids. The ends were cut back, 7 bases at V and 3 bases at J, with 17 bases in the middle.

This clonotype turned up a few times. This CDR3 reads CASSFYRNTEAFF. Written as DNA, the CDR3 is TGTGCCAGCAGCTTTTATAGGAACACTGAAGCTTTCTTT. The chain recombines TRBV5-6 with TRBJ1-1, with D unresolved. V was pared by 2 bases and J by 1 base, with 6 bases between. The germline CDR1 and CDR2 sequences are SGHDT and YYEEEE. The CDR3 is made up of 13 amino acids.

The table lists this clonotype with a few counts. The chain is built from TRBV12-3 or TRBV12-4 and TRBJ2-7; 9 nucleotides match TRBD1. The CDR3 length is 15 residues. The V gene end was trimmed by 5 bases and the J gene end by 3 bases; junction bases not matched to a gene: 8. The CDR3 region has the DNA TGTGCCAGCAGTACCCGACAGGGGGTCCGCTACGAGCAGTACTTC. Protein: CASSTRQGVRYEQYF.